These 5 T cell receptor beta chains came from one sample sequenced in a study of cytomegalovirus exposure and HLA in healthy donors. PCR used 60 Vbeta primers and 13 Jbeta primers. Some clones are missing from TCRdb's copy, which holds only in-frame ones; the method was immunoSEQ multiplex PCR. The table has 85,000 to 130,000 clones, 60% to 80% seen once. The sequenced sample was PBMCs. Receptors were obtained from a man aged 55 to 70 in good health and CMV-seropositive.

This clone is classed as medium-sized. This rearrangement joins TRBV6-6 to TRBJ1-1; 8 bases align to TRBD1. CDR3 length: 13 residues. Losses at the gene ends were 5 bases for V and 4 bases for J; bases not matched to a gene: 3. Germline loops: CDR1 MNHNY, CDR2 SVGAGI (reference sequence). CDR3 bases: TGTGCCAGCAGTGACAGGGGTATCACTGAAGCTTTCTTT. Its protein is CASSDRGITEAFF.

This chain links TRBV9 with TRBJ1-2; TRBD1 is a possible D gene (6 bases). This CDR3 spans 15 amino acids. Between the trimmed V and J ends, which lost 4 bases and 4 bases, there was a span of 17 bases. Germline CDR1 is SGDLS and CDR2 is YYNGEE. The CDR3 nucleotides read TGTGCCAGCAGCCCGGGGACCGGGGGGCTCTATGGCTACACCTTC. Amino acid sequence: CASSPGTGGLYGYTF.

The chain employs TRBV28 and TRBJ1-5, with TRBD1 matching over 7 bases. Per germline, CDR1 MDHEN and CDR2 SYDVKM. V lost 6 bases and J lost 0; bases outside the gene matches: 14. The CDR3 is 18 amino acids. The CDR3 DNA sequence: TGTGCCAGCAGAGCGCCGGGACAGTCATTTTATAGCAATCAGCCCCAGCATTTT. Amino acids: CASRAPGQSFYSNQPQHF. Full variable domain (missing parts from reference TRBV28 and TRBJ1-5): DVKVTQSSRYLVKRTGEKVFLECVQDMDHENMFWYRQDPGLGLRLIYFSYDVKMKEKGDIPEGYSVSREKKERFSLILESASTNQTSMYLCASRAPGQSFYSNQPQHFGDGTRLSIL.

This clone has just a few counts. V and J are TRBV5-4 and TRBJ1-3; maybe TRBD1 (5 bases). This CDR3 region has 14 residues. Per germline, CDR1 SGHNT and CDR2 YYREEE (reference sequence). The V gene lost 0 bases and the J gene lost 3 bases, with 7 bases spanning the gap. The CDR3 bases are TGTGCCAGCAGCTTGGTAGGGGTTGGAAACACCATATATTTT. Translation: CASSLVGVGNTIYF.

The chain is built from TRBV7-9 and TRBJ1-2; 8 bases line up with TRBD1. Trimming at V came to 4 bases and at J to 4 bases, leaving 8 bases not matched to a gene. Germline V gene data show CDR1 as SEHNR and CDR2 as FQNEAQ (reference sequence). The CDR3 is made up of 15 amino acids. As DNA, the CDR3 is TGTGCCAGCAGCTCATCAGGGGGCGCAGGCTATGGCTACACCTTC. Translation: CASSSSGGAGYGYTF.